These 21 T cell receptor beta chains came from one sample sequenced in a study of read filtering for tumor transcriptome and immune sequencing. This library used roughly 400 ng RNA and molecular barcoded adaptors spanning alpha/delta and beta/gamma chains. MiXCR, run by TCRdb on the reads, gives a single entry per CDR3 protein. The sample records approximately 61,000 distinct CDR3 sequences, roughly 19% being singletons. The sample comprised a population of CD138-negative cells sorted from bone marrow. The receptor source for this set is a donor at least 40 years old with multiple myeloma.

This clonotype occurred many times. The rearrangement links TRBV12-3 or TRBV12-4 to TRBJ2-3; D is perhaps TRBD2 (5 bases). The CDR3 sequence is 14 residues long. Trimming removed 4 bases from V and 3 bases from J, with 11 bases in between. This CDR3 is CASSSGLGTDTQYF. In DNA form, the CDR3 reads TGTGCCAGCAGTTCCGGACTGGGGACAGATACGCAGTATTTT.

This clonotype was found many times. CDR3 sequence reads: CAIAGRGQETQYF. The DNA for the CDR3 is TGTGCCATTGCGGGACGTGGGCAAGAGACCCAGTACTTC. This chain joins TRBV3-1 and TRBJ2-5; weak D call: TRBD2 (6 bases). The germline CDR1 and CDR2 sequences are LGHDT and YNNKEL (reference sequence). Trimming removed 10 bases from V and 2 bases from J, with 14 bases in between. This CDR3 has 13 residues.

In this sample, this clonotype turned up many times. V gene TRBV6-1 combines with J gene TRBJ1-1; D is perhaps TRBD1 (5 bases). The CDR3 runs to 13 residues. Trimming left V 2 bases short and J 7 bases short, with 11 bases between. Germline CDR1 reads MNHNS; CDR2 reads SASEGT. CDR3 sequence (DNA): TGTGCCAGCAGTGAATATAGGGGCCTTGAAGCTTTCTTT. This gives the protein CASSEYRGLEAFF.

This clonotype showed up many times. This chain joins TRBV20-1 and TRBJ1-1, with a tentative D call TRBD1 (5 bases). The CDR3 covers 13 residues. V was cut by 7 bases and J by 0 bases, with 12 bases left in between. Germline V gene sequence: CDR1 DFQATT, CDR2 SNEGSKA (reference sequence). CDR3 sequence: CSGGGQMNTEAFF. The CDR3 bases are TGCAGTGGGGGCGGACAAATGAACACTGAAGCTTTCTTT.

This clonotype showed up just a few times. This sequence joins TRBV12-3 or TRBV12-4 and TRBJ2-6; maybe TRBD1 (6 bases). The length of the CDR3 is 16 residues. V gave up 1 base and J gave up 0 bases, with 7 bases separating them. The CDR3 sequence: CASSLGQVSGANVLTF. The CDR3 bases are TGTGCCAGCAGTTTAGGACAGGTCTCTGGGGCCAACGTCCTGACTTTC.

This clonotype was counted ten times or more. The rearrangement uses TRBV29-1 and TRBJ2-6, with 7 positions matching TRBD1. CDR3 length: 18 amino acids. Germline assignment: CDR1 SQVTM and CDR2 ANQGSEA. Losses at the gene ends were 0 bases for V and 0 bases for J; bases not matched to a gene: 8. Here the CDR3 DNA reads TGCAGCGTTGAAGATCCGAGGACAGGACACTCTGGGGCCAACGTCCTGACTTTC. As protein: CSVEDPRTGHSGANVLTF. The variable domain in full, completed from reference TRBV29-1 and TRBJ2-6, reads SAVISQKPSRDICQRGTSLTIQCQVDSQVTMMFWYRQQPGQSLTLIATANQGSEATYESGFVIDKFPISRPNLTFSTLTVSNMSPEDSSIYLCSVEDPRTGHSGANVLTFGAGSRLTVL.

The chain recombines TRBV13 with TRBJ2-1; the D gene is possibly TRBD1 (5 bases). The CDR3 runs 16 residues. In germline, CDR1 is PRHDT, CDR2 FYEKMQ (reference sequence). Deletions cut 5 bases from V and 16 bases from J, with 30 bases between. CDR3 sequence: CASSRKGQPIYNDQFF. For the CDR3, the DNA is TGTGCCAGCAGCCGCAAGGGGCAGCCTATTTACAATGATCAATTCTTC.

This clonotype was seen at least ten times. V and J are TRBV5-5 and TRBJ1-5; 7 bases fit TRBD1. This CDR3 spans 17 amino acids. V gave up 4 bases and J gave up 2 bases; unmatched junction bases: 12. The germline CDR1 and CDR2 sequences are SGHKS and YYEKEE (reference sequence). The CDR3: CASSATTGWEGNQPQHF. Written as DNA, the CDR3 is TGTGCCAGCAGCGCCACGACAGGGTGGGAGGGCAATCAGCCCCAGCATTTT. The variable domain in full, completed from reference TRBV5-5 and TRBJ1-5, reads DAGVTQSPTHLIKTRGQQVTLRCSPISGHKSVSWYQQVLGQGPQFIFQYYEKEERGRGNFPDRFSARQFPNYSSELNVNALLLGDSALYLCASSATTGWEGNQPQHFGDGTRLSIL.

This clonotype was seen more than once but under ten times. The V gene is TRBV29-1, the J gene TRBJ2-7, with 7 bases aligning to TRBD2. The V gene's germline CDR1 is SQVTM and CDR2 ANQGSEA. This CDR3 comprises 14 residues. Unmatched junction bases numbered 8, after V lost 2 bases and J lost 4 bases. CDR3 amino acids: CSVEKVASGYEQYF. For the CDR3, the DNA is TGCAGCGTTGAAAAGGTCGCTAGCGGTTACGAGCAGTACTTC.

With respect to this clonotype: A far larger clone is one base from this, pointing to a likely read error. The chain is built from TRBV7-2 and TRBJ2-1, with 10 bases identical to TRBD2. The V gene end was trimmed by 5 bases and the J gene end by 8 bases; junction bases not matched to a gene: 6. Germline CDR1 is SGHTA and CDR2 is FQGNSA. This CDR3 region has 14 residues. Here the CDR3 DNA reads TGTGCCAGCAGCCTTAGCGGGGGGTTGCATGAGCAGTTCTTC. Amino acid sequence: CASSLSGGLHEQFF.

This clonotype was counted ten times or more. The chain recombines TRBV19 with TRBJ2-1; TRBD2 matches 14 bases. The CDR3 sequence is 16 residues long. The V segment lost 3 bases and the J segment 7 bases; nucleotides outside the gene matches: 5. Per germline, CDR1 LNHDA and CDR2 SQIVND (reference sequence). The CDR3 here is CASSIRLAGGANEQFF. The CDR3 DNA sequence: TGTGCCAGTAGTATCAGACTAGCGGGAGGGGCGAATGAGCAGTTCTTC. Filled out from reference TRBV19 and TRBJ2-1, the complete variable domain reads DGGITQSPKYLFRKEGQNVTLSCEQNLNHDAMYWYRQDPGQGLRLIYYSQIVNDFQKGDIAEGYSVSREKKESFPLTVTSAQKNPTAFYLCASSIRLAGGANEQFFGPGTRLTVL.

This clonotype was observed many times. This sequence joins TRBV6-6 and TRBJ2-5, with D uncertain. V was shortened by 5 bases and J by 4 bases, with 5 bases between the two germline ends. Looked up from germline, CDR1 is MNHNY and CDR2 is SVGAGI (reference sequence). The CDR3 spans 11 residues. The CDR3 spells CASSERETQYF. The CDR3 DNA sequence: TGTGCCAGCAGTGAGCGAGAGACCCAGTACTTC.

This clonotype was recorded at least ten times. This chain's CDR3 is CASSEEQGQEKLFF. CDR3 DNA sequence: TGTGCCAGCAGTGAGGAGCAGGGGCAGGAAAAACTGTTTTTT. V usage is TRBV2 and J usage is TRBJ1-4; D perhaps matches TRBD1 (6 bases). Trimming took off 3 bases at V and 8 bases at J, with 13 bases between the two ends. Germline CDR1 SNHLY, CDR2 FYNNEI. The CDR3 is 14 residues long.

Notes on this clonotype: This clone may be a read error of a much larger clone one base away. This chain links TRBV18 with TRBJ1-1; tentative D call: TRBD1 (6 bases). CDR1 is KGHSH, CDR2 LQKENI, per germline. The CDR3 has 11 residues. The ends were cut back, 3 bases at V and 9 bases at J, with 8 bases in the middle. CDR3 coding DNA: TGTGCCAGCTCACCTGACAGGAAAGCTTTCTTT. Translation: CASSPDRKAFF.

This clonotype appeared many times. The chain is built from TRBV3-1 and TRBJ2-3; possible D gene TRBD2, 6 bases. Trimming took 0 bases from V and 9 from J, leaving 13 bases between them. This CDR3 comprises 14 residues. Germline lookup yields CDR1 LGHDT and CDR2 YNNKEL (reference sequence). CDR3 loop: CASSQEGSGTTQYF. The DNA for the CDR3 is TGTGCCAGCAGCCAAGAAGGTAGCGGAACGACGCAGTATTTT.

The table lists this clonotype with many counts. The gene calls are TRBV5-1 and TRBJ2-5; D remains ambiguous. This CDR3 has 11 amino acids. Germline V gene lookup returns CDR1 SGHRS and CDR2 YFSETQ. With 5 bases removed from V and 7 bases from J, the gap between germline ends came to 9 bases. CDR3 residues: CASSSEWTQYF. In nucleotides, the CDR3 is TGCGCCAGCAGTTCCGAGTGGACCCAGTACTTC. The whole variable domain, filled in from reference TRBV5-1 and TRBJ2-5, reads KAGVTQTPRYLIKTRGQQVTLSCSPISGHRSVSWYQQTPGQGLQFLFEYFSETQRNKGNFPGRFSGRQFSNSRSEMNVSTLELGDSALYLCASSSEWTQYFGPGTRLLVL.

Ten or more counts support this clonotype. The V call is TRBV28, the J call TRBJ2-6, with D tentatively TRBD2 (6 bases). CDR3 length: 17 residues. CDR1 is MDHEN, CDR2 SYDVKM, per germline. V lost 5 bases to trimming and J lost 0 bases, with 14 bases between them. The CDR3 coding sequence is TGTGCCAGCAGTGAGCCGGGACTGATCTCTGGGGCCAACGTCCTGACTTTC. This gives the protein CASSEPGLISGANVLTF.

This clonotype came up many times. The V call is TRBV20-1, the J call TRBJ2-7, with 10 bases matching TRBD2. The CDR3 is made up of 15 amino acids. Losses at the gene ends were 0 bases for V and 4 bases for J; bases not matched to a gene: 6. Germline values: CDR1 DFQATT, CDR2 SNEGSKA (reference sequence). In DNA, the CDR3 is TGCAGTGCTAGAGATCTCCTAGCGGGGGAGTACGAGCAGTACTTC. Its translation: CSARDLLAGEYEQYF.

The chain recombines TRBV7-8 with TRBJ2-7; 10 nucleotides align to TRBD1. Germline assignment: CDR1 SGHVS and CDR2 FQNEAQ. V was clipped by 5 bases and J by 1 base; unmatched bases: 5. The CDR3 sequence is 15 residues long. CDR3 DNA: TGTGCCAGCAGCCCACGACAGGGGGCGTCCTACGAGCAGTACTTC. Translation: CASSPRQGASYEQYF.

In its sample, this clonotype was seen many times. The rearrangement uses TRBV11-3 and TRBJ1-5; perhaps TRBD1 as D (5 bases). There are 13 residues in the CDR3. V was shortened by 6 bases and J by 7 bases, with 13 bases between the two germline ends. Germline V gene sequence: CDR1 SGHNT, CDR2 YENEEA. The CDR3 region has the DNA TGTGCCAGCAGTTTGACAGACGGACAGCCCCAGCATTTT. The encoded protein is CASSLTDGQPQHF. The whole variable domain, filled in from reference TRBV11-3 and TRBJ1-5, reads EAGVVQSPRYKIIEKKQPVAFWCNPISGHNTLYWYLQNLGQGPELLIRYENEEAVDDSQLPKDRFSAERLKGVDSTLKIQPAELGDSAVYLCASSLTDGQPQHFGDGTRLSIL.

In its sample, this clonotype is medium-sized. The chain links TRBV12-3 or TRBV12-4 to TRBJ2-1; 9 bases are a match to TRBD1. V lost 3 bases and J lost 6; bases outside the gene matches: 3. The CDR3 has 14 residues. The CDR3 protein is CASSFATGGNEQFF. The CDR3 nucleotides are TGTGCCAGCAGTTTCGCGACAGGGGGCAATGAGCAGTTCTTC.